What follows are 26 T cell receptor beta chains derived from one specimen sequenced in a study of blood T cell repertoires in COVID-19. Using immunoSEQ multiplex PCR, the repertoire was profiled, and TCRdb retains in-frame clones only, with some absent. The table shows about 190,000 clones, with roughly 80% occurring only once. Sequencing was carried out using peripheral blood. Receptors were obtained from a woman aged 50 to 60 with acute or convalescent COVID-19.

V is TRBV7-2 and J is TRBJ2-7, with 8 bases matching TRBD2. The germline gives CDR1 SGHTA, CDR2 FQGNSA. CDR3 length equals 14 residues. V lost 5 bases to trimming and J lost 3 bases; unmatched junction nucleotides: 6. Here the CDR3 DNA reads TGTGCCAGCAGCGGGGCCGGGACTAGCTACGAGCAGTACTTC. Protein product: CASSGAGTSYEQYF.

This rearrangement joins TRBV6-1 to TRBJ2-3, with 9 bases aligning to TRBD2. The V gene end was trimmed by 3 bases and the J gene end by 5 bases; junction bases not matched to a gene: 9. CDR1 is MNHNS, CDR2 SASEGT, per germline. This CDR3 spans 16 amino acids. In DNA, the CDR3 is TGTGCCAGCAGTGACCGGCGGGAGGGCCGTAAAGATACGCAGTATTTT. It is translated as CASSDRREGRKDTQYF.

This clone came up once. V is TRBV9 and J is TRBJ1-3; D remains unclear. V was trimmed by 3 bases and J by 8 bases, leaving 18 bases between them. From germline, CDR1 is SGDLS and CDR2 YYNGEE. There are 15 residues in the CDR3. CDR3: CASSALIPGRDTIYF. The CDR3 bases are TGTGCCAGCAGCGCCCTTATCCCCGGTCGGGACACCATATATTTT.

This sequence joins TRBV9 and TRBJ1-5; D remains unclear. CDR3 length: 15 amino acids. Germline lookup yields CDR1 SGDLS and CDR2 YYNGEE. Trimming stripped 4 bases from V and 4 bases from J, with 15 bases between. The CDR3 reads CASSPGVVVNQPQHF. In nucleotides, the CDR3 is TGTGCCAGCAGCCCCGGGGTGGTTGTGAATCAGCCCCAGCATTTT.

This chain links TRBV27 with TRBJ1-2; possible D gene TRBD1, 5 bases. CDR3 length: 14 residues. Trimming left V 2 bases short and J 2 bases short, with 9 bases between. Looked up from germline, CDR1 is MNHEY and CDR2 is SMNVEV (reference sequence). This chain's CDR3 is CASSLGGGNYGYTF. CDR3 DNA sequence: TGTGCCAGCAGTTTAGGGGGGGGGAACTATGGCTACACCTTC.

The V and J genes are TRBV12-5 and TRBJ2-1; 11 positions match TRBD1. The germline gives CDR1 LGHNT, CDR2 FRNRAP. The V and J ends lost 1 base and 6 bases, in that order; junction bases with no gene match: 5. The CDR3 totals 16 residues. The CDR3 nucleotides are TGTGCTAGTGGTTTGGCCCGGACAGGGGGCGGCAATGAGCAGTTCTTC. This gives the protein CASGLARTGGGNEQFF.

The chain has TRBV5-1 and TRBJ2-7; 12 bases line up with TRBD1. CDR1 is SGHRS, CDR2 YFSETQ, per germline. CDR3 length equals 18 residues. J gave up 1 base and V 4 bases, and 12 bases lay outside the gene matches. DNA of the CDR3: TGCGCCAGCAGCCAGGCGGGACAGGGGGCCCTGGGGTCCTACGAGCAGTACTTC. Its translation: CASSQAGQGALGSYEQYF.

The chain has TRBV11-2 and TRBJ2-2; 13 positions agree with TRBD2. J was trimmed by 4 bases and V by 6 bases; bases with no gene match: 11. The germline CDR1 and CDR2 sequences are SGHAT and FQNNGV. The CDR3 is made up of 18 amino acids. The CDR3 nucleotides read TGTGCCAGCAGAAAAGGACTAGCGGGAGAGAAAGGCACCGGGGAGCTGTTTTTT. It specifies CASRKGLAGEKGTGELFF. The variable domain in full, with the rest retrieved from reference TRBV11-2 and TRBJ2-2, is EAGVAQSPRYKIIEKRQSVAFWCNPISGHATLYWYQQILGQGPKLLIQFQNNGVVDDSQLPKDRFSAERLKGVDSTLKIQPAKLEDSAVYLCASRKGLAGEKGTGELFFGEGSRLTVL.

This chain links TRBV28 with TRBJ1-5; 7 nucleotides line up with TRBD1. Germline V gene data show CDR1 as MDHEN and CDR2 as SYDVKM. The CDR3 spans 14 residues. Trimming removed 7 bases from V and 8 bases from J; junction bases left unmatched: 11. The CDR3 loop is CASTLGGGLKPQHF. The CDR3 nucleotides are TGTGCCAGCACCTTAGGAGGGGGCTTGAAGCCCCAGCATTTT.

The chain combines TRBV7-6 with TRBJ2-5, with 15 bases lining up with TRBD2. Germline V lookup: CDR1 SGHVS, CDR2 FNYEAQ. This CDR3 contains 17 residues. The ends lost 5 bases at V and 4 bases at J; junction bases unmatched: 8. This chain's CDR3 is CASSPLGLAGGRETQYF. The CDR3 DNA is TGTGCCAGCAGCCCTCTCGGACTAGCGGGAGGGCGAGAGACCCAGTACTTC.

The CDR3 region is CASSIEGVVGGTDTQYF. The CDR3 coding sequence is TGTGCCAGTAGTATCGAGGGGGTGGTCGGGGGCACAGATACGCAGTATTTT. The genes are TRBV19 and TRBJ2-3, with D perhaps matching TRBD1 (6 bases). Trimming stripped 3 bases from V and 1 base from J, with 17 bases between. The CDR3 is made up of 17 amino acids. Looked up from germline, CDR1 is LNHDA and CDR2 is SQIVND (reference sequence).

By share, this clone counts as medium-sized (0.01 to 0.1%). The V and J genes are TRBV11-3 and TRBJ2-3; TRBD1 aligns across 7 bases. CDR1 is SGHNT, CDR2 YENEEA, per germline. V trimming: 5 bases; J trimming: 0 bases; junction bases outside the gene matches: 5. The CDR3 sequence is 15 residues long. The CDR3 protein is CASSEQGQSTDTQYF. In nucleotides, the CDR3 is TGTGCCAGCAGCGAACAGGGACAGAGCACAGATACGCAGTATTTT. Drawing the rest from reference TRBV11-3 and TRBJ2-3, the complete variable domain is EAGVVQSPRYKIIEKKQPVAFWCNPISGHNTLYWYLQNLGQGPELLIRYENEEAVDDSQLPKDRFSAERLKGVDSTLKIQPAELGDSAVYLCASSEQGQSTDTQYFGPGTRLTVL.

The chain has TRBV10-3 and TRBJ2-3; no firm D call. The ends were cut back, 8 bases at V and 0 bases at J, with 9 bases in the middle. Germline V gene sequence: CDR1 ENHRY, CDR2 SYGVKD. CDR3 length: 13 amino acids. The CDR3 reads CAISVLSTDTQYF. In nucleotides, the CDR3 is TGTGCCATCTCTGTCTTAAGCACAGATACGCAGTATTTT.

This clone came up a few times. The CDR3 loop reads CASSKGLAGGGYEQYF. The CDR3 region has the DNA TGTGCCAGCAGCAAGGGACTAGCGGGGGGCGGCTACGAGCAGTACTTC. The gene calls are TRBV11-2 and TRBJ2-7; 15 bases align to TRBD2. This CDR3 is 16 amino acids long. The germline CDR1 and CDR2 sequences are SGHAT and FQNNGV. J lost 3 bases, V lost 5 bases, and 5 bases had no gene match. Full variable domain (rest looked up from reference TRBV11-2 and TRBJ2-7): EAGVAQSPRYKIIEKRQSVAFWCNPISGHATLYWYQQILGQGPKLLIQFQNNGVVDDSQLPKDRFSAERLKGVDSTLKIQPAKLEDSAVYLCASSKGLAGGGYEQYFGPGTRLTVT.

On this clone itself: This sample also contains other DNA sequences that code for the same CDR3. The genes are TRBV14 and TRBJ2-6; 7 bases align to TRBD1. This CDR3 region has 15 residues. With 4 bases clipped from V and 4 bases from J, the junction kept 4 bases outside the gene matches. The germline CDR1 and CDR2 sequences are SGHDN and FVKESK. In nucleotides, the CDR3 is TGTGCCAGCAGCCCCGACAGGGAAGGGGCCAACGTCCTGACTTTC. Translating it yields CASSPDREGANVLTF.

A remark on this clone: A read error may account for a junction end that differs from germline. The chain employs TRBV7-2 and TRBJ2-1; TRBD2 is a possible D gene (5 bases). The CDR3 has 15 residues. The germline CDR1 and CDR2 sequences are SGHTA and FQGNSA. For the CDR3, the DNA is TGTGCCAGCAGCCTCATACCGGGGTCCTTCAATGAGCAGTTCTTC. Translation gives CASSLIPGSFNEQFF. Filled out from reference TRBV7-2 and TRBJ2-1, the complete variable domain reads GAGVSQSPSNKVTEKGKDVELRCDPISGHTALYWYRQSLGQGLEFLIYFQGNSAPDKSGLPSDRFSAERTGGSVSTLTIQRTQQEDSAVYLCASSLIPGSFNEQFFGPGTRLTVL.

This chain uses TRBV5-1 with TRBJ1-1, with TRBD1 as a possible D gene (5 bases). Looked up from germline, CDR1 is SGHRS and CDR2 is YFSETQ. This CDR3 is 14 amino acids long. V was trimmed by 0 bases and J by 8 bases, leaving 14 bases between them. The CDR3 DNA sequence: TGCGCCAGCAGCTTGGTGGAGGGGAGGGGCGAAGCTTTCTTT. Amino acid sequence: CASSLVEGRGEAFF. The full variable domain, its missing parts supplied by reference TRBV5-1 and TRBJ1-1, is KAGVTQTPRYLIKTRGQQVTLSCSPISGHRSVSWYQQTPGQGLQFLFEYFSETQRNKGNFPGRFSGRQFSNSRSEMNVSTLELGDSALYLCASSLVEGRGEAFFGQGTRLTVV.

The CDR3 sequence: CASSSDRGHEQYF. CDR3 bases: TGTGCCAGCAGTTCGGACAGGGGCCACGAGCAGTACTTC. This chain links TRBV5-6 with TRBJ2-7; 9 bases are shared with TRBD1. J lost 5 bases, V lost 5 bases, and 5 bases had no gene match. This CDR3 is built from 13 residues. The germline V gene encodes CDR1 SGHDT and CDR2 YYEEEE.

Concerning this clone: One end of the junction is discordant with germline, which a read error may explain. Other DNA sequences in this sample translate to the same CDR3. The V and J genes are TRBV28 and TRBJ1-5, with 9 bases fitting TRBD1. This CDR3 comprises 16 residues. Per the germline V gene, CDR1 is MDHEN and CDR2 is SYDVKM. CDR3 DNA: TGTGCCAGCAGTCCTACGACAGGGGGTCGCAATCAACCCCAGCATTTT. Protein: CASSPTTGGRNQPQHF.

The chain couples TRBV9 to TRBJ2-5; a possible D gene is TRBD1 (6 bases). CDR3 length: 15 amino acids. Germline V CDR1 and CDR2: SGDLS, YYNGEE. V shed 4 bases and J shed 5 bases, with 18 bases lying between them. The CDR3 loop reads CASSYRGQEWETQYF. The CDR3 DNA follows: TGTGCCAGCAGCTACCGGGGACAAGAGTGGGAGACCCAGTACTTC. Looking up the rest from reference TRBV9 and TRBJ2-5 gives the full variable domain: DSGVTQTPKHLITATGQRVTLRCSPRSGDLSVYWYQQSLDQGLQFLIQYYNGEERAKGNILERFSAQQFPDLHSELNLSSLELGDSALYFCASSYRGQEWETQYFGPGTRLLVL.

The genes are TRBV5-1 and TRBJ1-1, with TRBD1 as a possible D gene (5 bases). The V gene lost 6 bases and the J gene lost 5 bases, with 14 bases spanning the gap. This CDR3 has 13 residues. The germline gives CDR1 SGHRS, CDR2 YFSETQ. The CDR3 region is CASTLRGGTEAFF. In nucleotides, the CDR3 is TGCGCCAGCACCCTGCGGGGGGGTACTGAAGCTTTCTTT. The full variable domain, in which reference TRBV5-1 and TRBJ1-1 provide the parts outside the CDR3, is KAGVTQTPRYLIKTRGQQVTLSCSPISGHRSVSWYQQTPGQGLQFLFEYFSETQRNKGNFPGRFSGRQFSNSRSEMNVSTLELGDSALYLCASTLRGGTEAFFGQGTRLTVV.

The CDR3 DNA reads TGTGCCAGCAGTAGGGGGGGCAACAATGAGCAGTTCTTC. This gives the protein CASSRGGNNEQFF. The chain joins TRBV6-5 to TRBJ2-1, with D possibly matching TRBD2 (7 bases). The CDR3 is made up of 13 amino acids. V was clipped by 5 bases and J by 5 bases, with 10 bases between them. Germline-derived CDR1 and CDR2 are MNHEY and SVGAGI.

This clone was observed a few times. The gene calls are TRBV2 and TRBJ1-5; no clear D. The germline CDR1 and CDR2 sequences are SNHLY and FYNNEI. The V end lost 7 bases, the J end lost 0 bases, and 10 bases lay between the germline ends. The CDR3 has 14 residues. The CDR3 DNA reads TGTGCCAGCAAGGCAAGACTTAGCAATCAGCCCCAGCATTTT. It yields the protein CASKARLSNQPQHF.

J is TRBJ1-2 and V is TRBV7-2; D is perhaps TRBD1 (6 bases). With 5 bases removed from V and 2 bases from J, the gap between germline ends came to 15 bases. CDR3 size: 15 residues. Looked up from germline, CDR1 is SGHTA and CDR2 is FQGNSA. The CDR3, as DNA: TGTGCCAGCAGCCTCCTCATGCAGGGGAACTATGGCTACACCTTC. Translating gives CASSLLMQGNYGYTF.

V and J are TRBV11-2 and TRBJ2-7, with D possibly TRBD1 on 5 matching bases. The V gene lost 2 bases and the J gene lost 1 base, with 9 bases spanning the gap. Germline CDR1 reads SGHAT; CDR2 reads FQNNGV. The CDR3 is 14 amino acids. The CDR3 DNA is TGTGCCAGCAGCTTAACACAGGATTCCTACGAGCAGTACTTC. Its translation is CASSLTQDSYEQYF.

This sequence joins TRBV20-1 and TRBJ2-1; tentative D call: TRBD2 (5 bases). Germline assignment: CDR1 DFQATT and CDR2 SNEGSKA (reference sequence). Trimming took 3 bases from V and 5 from J, leaving 20 bases between them. The CDR3 spans 16 residues. The CDR3 nucleotides are TGCAGTGCTAGTGATCCCGGAAGCGGCCCACACAATGAGCAGTTCTTC. The encoded protein is CSASDPGSGPHNEQFF.